Given below is one T cell receptor beta chain in context. Only a few counts were recorded for this clone. There is no known antigen for this receptor. No base-level quality is on record; no much larger clone is a single base apart. The entry originates in a study of blood T cell repertoires in COVID-19 (dated by TCRdb to 2020 to 2022). A note on the overall study: The collaborator samples originated in the United States, Italy and Spain and spanned the acute and convalescent phases of COVID-19. The prospective study material was composed of cDNA or gDNA derived from T cells, B-cell-depleted T cells, or PBMCs. The samples were drawn from two sources: the first 160 participants of the ongoing ImmuneRACE study, and 1,000 to 1,500 subjects contributed by 6 global collaborators. Deeply sampled blood TCRbeta repertoires from subjects exposed to, actively infected with, or recovered from COVID-19 were included in the dataset. The repertoires were released in a freely available public database meant as a resource for research on the immune response to SARS-CoV-2. Where available, HLA class I and class II types were obtained from metadata supplied by the sample provider rather than from assay-based typing. Nearly every sample came with metadata listing a de-identified subject ID, COVID-19 status, age in years and sex. Beyond this particular receptor, the publication reports: The amount of clinical and demographic metadata varied by source and participant and was provided uncurated.

TCRbeta CDR3 regions were amplified from genomic DNA using the immunoSEQ Assay, a bias-controlled multiplex PCR. In the original analysis: Nucleated cell counts per sample were estimated from amplification of reference gene primers within the assay. Sequence reads were collapsed and filtered to measure the absolute abundance of every unique TCRbeta CDR3 rearrangement. Productive Simpson clonality was computed per sample as the square root of Simpson's diversity index over productive rearrangements. This is the immuneACCESS table as TCRdb keeps it, with only in-frame sequences that have V and J called. A part of the clones is gone; compared with another copy, unresolved V genes explain less than half, and the rest is unexplained. The V and J calls and the clone size are those of that table, but D and trimming were determined from the DNA. The sample profile shows some 170,000 clones; around 85% of them were found once. The top ten clones comprise roughly 6.2% of the sample.

Enrolling through a virtual design, the prospective study's participants ranged in age from about 18 to 100 years and lived across 20 to 30 United States geographic areas. To assign participants to cohorts, the prospective study relied on clinical history that participants themselves reported in a screening survey and a study questionnaire. ImmuneRACE Cohort 3 recovered participants were defined by two consecutive negative NP/OP PCR tests, healthcare professional clearance, or symptom resolution. Each participant in the prospective study had whole blood, serum and a nasopharyngeal or oropharyngeal swab collected by mobile phlebotomists. Prospective study participants could optionally give additional blood draws and questionnaires over an approximately 2-month period. Before DNA extraction, blood samples from the prospective study were shipped at room temperature or frozen. This clonotype was obtained from a man in his forties who had recovered from COVID-19. Sequenced sample: PBMCs or T cells enriched from blood (not recorded which).

CDR3 protein: CASTADISGNTIYF. The nucleotide sequence reads TGCGCCAGCACGGCGGACATCTCTGGAAACACCATATATTTT. The chain couples TRBV5-1 to TRBJ1-3; the D gene is perhaps TRBD1, from 5 matching bases. Taken from the germline V gene, the CDR1 and CDR2 loops are SGHRS and YFSETQ. Including cysteine and phenylalanine, the CDR3 has 14 amino acids. The only DNA kept is the CDR3, 42 bases in frame from the first base. Trimming takes 6 bases from V and 0 bases from J, and the germline ends sit 10 bases apart.